The 25 T cell receptor beta chains below come from one sample, sequenced in a study of breast tumors, draining lymph nodes, adjacent tissues. The lymph nodes were axillary draining lymph nodes from breast cancer patients. TCRdb re-derived calls from the multiplex PCR reads in MiXCR, one entry per CDR3 protein. The profile shows nearly 200,000 distinct CDR3 sequences, roughly 31% of them singletons. The sample comprised axillary lymph node tissue. Receptors originate from a female donor with breast cancer. Some clones in this sample may be carry-over from other donors' samples.

The V and J genes are TRBV20-1 and TRBJ1-1; 9 positions match TRBD1. The CDR3 consists of 14 residues. CDR1 is DFQATT and CDR2 is SNEGSKA in the germline V gene (reference sequence). V shed 7 bases, J shed 5 bases, and the junction held 11 bases outside the gene matches. In nucleotides, the CDR3 is TGCAGTGTGTCGATACAGGGGGCTGGAACTGAAGCTTTCTTT. This encodes CSVSIQGAGTEAFF.

This chain uses TRBV6-2 or TRBV6-3 with TRBJ2-4; perhaps TRBD1 as D (8 bases). Germline V gene data show CDR1 as MNHEY and CDR2 as SVGEGT. Trimming left V 5 bases short and J 6 bases short, with 26 bases between. The CDR3 is made up of 18 amino acids. CDR3 region: CASSDAFQDREGTNIQYF. The CDR3 bases are TGTGCCAGCAGTGATGCCTTCCAGGACAGGGAGGGGACAAACATTCAGTACTTC.

Points on this clonotype: A much bigger clone sits one base away, suggesting this may be a read error. The missing conserved phenylalanine or tryptophan at the end of this CDR3 makes a read error likely. This chain joins TRBV10-3 and TRBJ1-1, with 11 bases matching TRBD1. The germline V gene has CDR1 ENHRY and CDR2 SYGVKD. The CDR3 runs to 17 residues. V lost 5 bases to trimming and J lost 4 bases; unmatched junction nucleotides: 12. The CDR3 sequence: CAISLSRDRGKSTEAFL. In DNA, the CDR3 is TGTGCCATCAGTCTCTCCCGGGACAGGGGGAAGTCCACTGAAGCTTTCCTT.

In this sample, this clonotype turned up many times. The chain couples TRBV5-5 to TRBJ2-3; 9 bases align to TRBD1. The CDR3 runs to 15 residues. The V and J ends lost 5 bases and 6 bases, in that order; junction bases with no gene match: 10. Per the germline V gene, CDR1 is SGHKS and CDR2 is YYEKEE (reference sequence). CDR3 DNA sequence: TGTGCCAGCAGGCCCGGGACAGGGAACTGGGATACGCAGTATTTT. Translating gives CASRPGTGNWDTQYF.

In its sample, this clonotype was seen many times. The chain uses TRBV2 and TRBJ1-6; tentatively, D is TRBD1 (5 bases). The CDR3 consists of 17 residues. V was pared by 6 bases and J by 5 bases, with 20 bases between. CDR1 is SNHLY, CDR2 FYNNEI, per germline. CDR3 loop: CASRSPGNRGHNSPLHF. CDR3 nucleotide sequence: TGTGCCAGCAGGTCCCCAGGGAACCGAGGGCATAATTCACCCCTCCACTTT.

There are many counts of this clonotype. The rearrangement links TRBV7-6 to TRBJ1-3; 7 positions match TRBD1. The CDR3 runs 16 residues. Germline V gene data show CDR1 as SGHVS and CDR2 as FNYEAQ. The trim removed 3 bases at V and 2 bases at J, leaving 7 bases unmatched. CDR3 DNA: TGTGCCAGCAGCTTCTACACAGGGGTGGCTGGAAACACCATATATTTT. Amino acid sequence: CASSFYTGVAGNTIYF.

Details on this clonotype: The germline gene is not matched at one end of the junction; a read error may be the cause. V usage is TRBV30 and J usage is TRBJ1-1; D is possibly TRBD1 (6 bases). The CDR3 runs to 15 residues. The germline CDR1 and CDR2 sequences are GTSNPN and SVGIG (reference sequence). The CDR3 DNA sequence: TGTGCCTATAACCTAGGGGGGCAGAGGAACACTGAAGCTTCCTTT. Translation: CAYNLGGQRNTEASF.

This clonotype occurred a few times. The V call is TRBV4-1, the J call TRBJ1-1; D ambiguous. The V and J ends lost 0 bases and 2 bases respectively, with 16 bases between them. Germline V CDR1 and CDR2: MGHRA, YSYEKL. The CDR3 is 17 residues long. Written as DNA, the CDR3 is TGCGCCAGCAGCCAAGACCCCAGGCGGGAGTCTAACACTGAAGCTTTCTTT. It encodes CASSQDPRRESNTEAFF.

The sample holds many counts of this clonotype. This rearrangement joins TRBV28 to TRBJ2-5, with a tentative D call TRBD1 (8 bases). Per germline, CDR1 MDHEN and CDR2 SYDVKM. The CDR3 is made up of 12 amino acids. CDR3 DNA: TGTGTCTCGGGGGGACAGGCGGAGACCCAGTACTTC. Its translation is CVSGGQAETQYF.

This chain joins TRBV10-3 and TRBJ1-2; tentative D call: TRBD1 (5 bases). There are 14 residues in the CDR3. Germline V gene lookup returns CDR1 ENHRY and CDR2 SYGVKD. The V end was cut by 4 bases, the J end by 13 bases, with 22 bases between. CDR3 protein: CAISGAGAPNGLTF. The CDR3 coding sequence is TGTGCCATCAGTGGGGCTGGGGCTCCGAATGGGCTCACCTTC.

This clonotype was observed at least ten times. This may stem from a read error, because a much larger clone lies one nucleotide away. The V and J genes are TRBV7-3 and TRBJ2-2; D gene ambiguous. The CDR3 sequence is 13 residues long. Germline CDR1 is SGHTA and CDR2 is FQGTGA. The CDR3 loop reads CAGSLTFTGELFF. CDR3 nucleotide sequence: TGTGCCGGCAGCTTAACATTCACCGGGGAGCTGTTTTTT.

This clonotype was seen only a few times. The chain carries TRBV18 and TRBJ2-1; TRBD2 might be the D (6 bases). V was cut by 2 bases and J by 8 bases, with 16 bases left in between. Germline-derived CDR1 and CDR2 are KGHSH and LQKENI. CDR3 length: 15 residues. As DNA, the CDR3 is TGTGCCAGCTCACCATCGATAGCGGTTAGGCATGAGCAGTTCTTC. It translates to CASSPSIAVRHEQFF. Full variable domain (outside the CDR3, taken from reference TRBV18 and TRBJ2-1): NAGVMQNPRHLVRRRGQEARLRCSPMKGHSHVYWYRQLPEEGLKFMVYLQKENIIDESGMPKERFSAEFPKEGPSILRIQQVVRGDSAAYFCASSPSIAVRHEQFFGPGTRLTVL.

This clonotype was seen only a few times. This chain uses TRBV12-3 or TRBV12-4 with TRBJ1-2; D not resolved. Between the trimmed V and J ends, which lost 3 bases and 4 bases, there was a span of 12 bases. This CDR3 region has 14 residues. For the CDR3, the DNA is TGTGCCAGCAGTTTCGCGGCGGGTGGCTATGGCTACACCTTC. Its translation is CASSFAAGGYGYTF.

The V call is TRBV24-1, the J call TRBJ2-1; 9 bases align to TRBD2. The germline gives CDR1 KGHDR, CDR2 SFDVKD. Trimming cost V 9 bases and J 6 bases; bases outside gene matches: 5. This CDR3 is built from 13 residues. CDR3 DNA: TGTGCCACCCGTAGCGGGAGCATCAATGAGCAGTTCTTC. Protein product: CATRSGSINEQFF.

This clonotype occurred many times. The chain joins TRBV18 to TRBJ1-6; unclear D gene. In germline, CDR1 is KGHSH, CDR2 LQKENI. V was shortened by 0 bases and J by 7 bases, with 10 bases between the two germline ends. This CDR3 is built from 15 residues. The CDR3 spells CASSPPKSGNSPLHF. The CDR3 DNA follows: TGTGCCAGCTCACCACCGAAGAGCGGCAATTCACCCCTCCACTTT.

This chain connects TRBV5-6 to TRBJ1-5; 8 nucleotides line up with TRBD1. CDR1 SGHDT and CDR2 YYEEEE come from the germline V gene. V dropped 2 bases and J dropped 11; count of bases not matched to a gene: 15. The CDR3 has 16 residues. Written as DNA, the CDR3 is TGTGCCAGCAGCTTCGGGACAGGAAAACCCCAAGAGACCCAGCATTTT. Translated: CASSFGTGKPQETQHF.

Ten or more counts support this clonotype. V gene TRBV7-9 combines with J gene TRBJ2-3; D perhaps matches TRBD1 (5 bases). This CDR3 comprises 14 residues. Germline V lookup: CDR1 SEHNR, CDR2 FQNEAQ (reference sequence). Trimming left V 4 bases short and J 4 bases short, with 12 bases between. The DNA of the CDR3 is TGTGCCAGCAGCTCCCAGGGCCGGGCAGATACGCAGTATTTT. The encoded protein is CASSSQGRADTQYF.

The J gene is TRBJ2-5, the V gene TRBV7-2; D gene unclear. Germline CDR1 reads SGHTA; CDR2 reads FQGNSA. There are 13 residues in the CDR3. Deletions cut 5 bases from V and 7 bases from J, with 14 bases between. Here the CDR3 DNA reads TGTGCCAGCAGCCCACAAGGACCGGGGACCCAGTACTTC. Translation gives CASSPQGPGTQYF. The full variable domain, in which reference TRBV7-2 and TRBJ2-5 provide the parts outside the CDR3, is GAGVSQSPSNKVTEKGKDVELRCDPISGHTALYWYRQSLGQGLEFLIYFQGNSAPDKSGLPSDRFSAERTGGSVSTLTIQRTQQEDSAVYLCASSPQGPGTQYFGPGTRLLVL.

The genes are TRBV15 and TRBJ2-1; 9 nucleotides agree with TRBD2. The germline gives CDR1 LNHNV, CDR2 YYDKDF (reference sequence). The ends lost 1 base at V and 6 bases at J; junction bases unmatched: 7. The CDR3 is made up of 16 amino acids. The CDR3 sequence: CATSRASGEIVNEQFF. In DNA, the CDR3 is TGTGCCACCAGCAGAGCTAGCGGGGAAATTGTCAATGAGCAGTTCTTC.

The chain joins TRBV28 to TRBJ2-2, with 10 bases identical to TRBD2. The V segment lost 5 bases and the J segment 1 base; nucleotides outside the gene matches: 4. CDR1 and CDR2 (germline): MDHEN, SYDVKM. The CDR3 sequence is 16 residues long. For the CDR3, the DNA is TGTGCCAGCAGTCTACTAGCGGGGAGGAACACCGGGGAGCTGTTTTTT. Its protein product is CASSLLAGRNTGELFF.

This clonotype was observed at least ten times. CDR3 region: CASSTPYRELRDTQYF. CDR3 coding DNA: TGTGCCAGCAGCACCCCCTACCGTGAGCTGAGAGATACGCAGTATTTT. The genes are TRBV7-2 and TRBJ2-3; D gene unclear. Looked up from germline, CDR1 is SGHTA and CDR2 is FQGNSA. Trimming stripped 5 bases from V and 5 bases from J, with 20 bases between. The CDR3 sequence is 16 residues long. The variable domain in full, completed from reference TRBV7-2 and TRBJ2-3, reads GAGVSQSPSNKVTEKGKDVELRCDPISGHTALYWYRQSLGQGLEFLIYFQGNSAPDKSGLPSDRFSAERTGGSVSTLTIQRTQQEDSAVYLCASSTPYRELRDTQYFGPGTRLTVL.

This clonotype was seen repeatedly, ten times or more. V is TRBV11-2 and J is TRBJ2-2; D ambiguous. CDR1 is SGHAT and CDR2 is FQNNGV in the germline V gene. Trimming took off 1 base at V and 5 bases at J, with 11 bases between the two ends. The CDR3 runs 15 residues. The CDR3 reads CASSLGGMGTGELFF. CDR3 bases: TGTGCCAGCAGCTTAGGGGGTATGGGGACCGGGGAGCTGTTTTTT.

This chain links TRBV20-1 with TRBJ1-4, with a weak D call TRBD1 (5 bases). Germline V gives CDR1 DFQATT, CDR2 SNEGSKA (reference sequence). V shed 5 bases and J shed 5 bases, with 21 bases lying between them. The CDR3 totals 16 residues. This CDR3 is CSAPLLGGVYNEKLFF. The CDR3, as DNA: TGCAGTGCTCCTCTGCTGGGAGGGGTCTACAATGAAAAACTGTTTTTT.

Of note for this clonotype: Given a much more abundant clone one base away, this may be a read error. The genes are TRBV6-6 and TRBJ2-1, with 8 bases fitting TRBD2. Germline CDR1 reads MNHNY; CDR2 reads SVGAGI (reference sequence). Losses at the gene ends were 5 bases for V and 5 bases for J; bases not matched to a gene: 8. This CDR3 has 15 amino acids. CDR3 region: CASSHYSGGDNEQFF. CDR3 coding DNA: TGTGCCAGCAGTCACTATTCGGGAGGGGACAATGAGCAGTTCTTC.

This clonotype showed up many times. CDR3 sequence reads: CASSGANYGYTF. The DNA for the CDR3 is TGTGCCAGTTCGGGCGCTAACTATGGCTACACCTTC. The chain carries TRBV6-5 and TRBJ1-2; D is unclear. CDR3 length equals 12 residues. V shed 9 bases and J shed 0 bases, with 8 bases lying between them. Germline CDR1 MNHEY, CDR2 SVGAGI.